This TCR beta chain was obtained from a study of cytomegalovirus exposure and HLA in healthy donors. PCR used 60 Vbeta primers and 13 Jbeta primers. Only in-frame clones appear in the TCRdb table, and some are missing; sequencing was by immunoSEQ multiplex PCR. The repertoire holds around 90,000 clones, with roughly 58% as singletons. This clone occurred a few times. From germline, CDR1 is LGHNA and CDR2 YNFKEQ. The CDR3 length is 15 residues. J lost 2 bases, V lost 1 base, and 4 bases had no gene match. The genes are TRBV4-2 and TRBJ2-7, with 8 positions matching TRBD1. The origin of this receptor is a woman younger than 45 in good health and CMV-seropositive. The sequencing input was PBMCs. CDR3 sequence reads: CASSQGQGTTYEQYF. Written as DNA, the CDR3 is TGTGCCAGCAGCCAAGGACAGGGGACAACCTACGAGCAGTACTTC.